The 18 T cell receptor beta chains in this list originate from one sample, sequenced in a study of Tregs in tolerant kidney transplant recipients. Here immunoSEQ multiplex PCR was the method, and the copy in TCRdb shows in-frame clones only, minus some. Among more than 95,000 clones listed, roughly 92% were seen once. The specimen was CD4+ T cells from blood. All receptors come from a human donor in good health.

The chain has TRBV14 and TRBJ2-1; D is possibly TRBD2 (6 bases). The V and J ends lost 0 bases and 1 base respectively, with 16 bases between them. Germline CDR1 and CDR2: SGHDN and FVKESK. This CDR3 spans 18 amino acids. CDR3 sequence (DNA): TGTGCCAGCAGCCAAGATGGGTGGGACTCTCCTTCCTACAATGAGCAGTTCTTC. Translated, it gives CASSQDGWDSPSYNEQFF. The full variable domain, completed using reference TRBV14 and TRBJ2-1, is EAGVTQFPSHSVIEKGQTVTLRCDPISGHDNLYWYRRVMGKEIKFLLHFVKESKQDESGMPNNRFLAERTGGTYSTLKVQPAELEDSGVYFCASSQDGWDSPSYNEQFFGPGTRLTVL.

V is TRBV10-2 and J is TRBJ1-3, with 8 bases identical to TRBD1. V was pared by 3 bases and J by 0 bases, with 4 bases of the junction left unmatched. Germline lookup yields CDR1 WSHSY and CDR2 SAAADI. The CDR3 consists of 16 residues. Written as DNA, the CDR3 is TGCGCCAGCAGTGACCATGGACAGGGCTCTGGAAACACCATATATTTT. Translation: CASSDHGQGSGNTIYF.

The genes are TRBV13 and TRBJ2-5; 7 positions match TRBD1. The germline V gene encodes CDR1 PRHDT and CDR2 FYEKMQ (reference sequence). V gave up 4 bases and J gave up 6 bases; unmatched junction bases: 11. The CDR3 is made up of 15 amino acids. The CDR3 nucleotides read TGTGCCAGCAGCTCAGACAACAGGGGTTTAAAGACCCAGTACTTC. It specifies CASSSDNRGLKTQYF.

The chain has TRBV5-4 and TRBJ2-7; D uncertain. The CDR3 spans 13 residues. The V end was cut by 0 bases, the J end by 6 bases, with 10 bases between. Germline lookup yields CDR1 SGHNT and CDR2 YYREEE (reference sequence). CDR3 bases: TGTGCCAGCAGCTTGGAACAGCGAGGCGAGCAGTACTTC. It translates to CASSLEQRGEQYF.

The gene calls are TRBV2 and TRBJ2-7, with D perhaps given as TRBD1 or TRBD2 (6 bases each). Germline CDR1 reads SNHLY; CDR2 reads FYNNEI. This CDR3 comprises 13 residues. The ends were cut back, 5 bases at V and 3 bases at J, with 11 bases in the middle. CDR3 bases: TGTGCCAGCAGTAGGGGGACTGGCTACGAGCAGTACTTC. Translation: CASSRGTGYEQYF.

This chain links TRBV2 with TRBJ2-4; tentatively, D is TRBD1 (6 bases). With 2 bases removed from V and 0 bases from J, the gap between germline ends came to 8 bases. The germline CDR1 and CDR2 sequences are SNHLY and FYNNEI. CDR3 size: 15 residues. The CDR3 DNA reads TGTGCCAGCAGTGAAAGGGACATAGCCAAAAACATTCAGTACTTC. Its translation is CASSERDIAKNIQYF.

The sample holds a few counts of this clone. The chain couples TRBV27 to TRBJ2-7; 10 bases align to TRBD1. CDR3 size: 16 residues. V lost 1 base, J lost 2 bases, and 5 bases stayed unmatched. The germline V gene encodes CDR1 MNHEY and CDR2 SMNVEV (reference sequence). This chain's CDR3 is CASSLYGTGAPYEQYF. The CDR3 bases are TGTGCCAGCAGTTTATATGGGACAGGGGCGCCCTACGAGCAGTACTTC.

V is TRBV5-1 and J is TRBJ2-3, with 11 bases matching TRBD2. V shed 7 bases and J 4 bases; nucleotides not matched to a gene: 5. This CDR3 contains 14 residues. Germline V gives CDR1 SGHRS, CDR2 YFSETQ. CDR3: CASRTSGRADTQYF. Here the CDR3 DNA reads TGCGCCAGCCGTACTAGCGGGAGAGCAGATACGCAGTATTTT.

The chain combines TRBV7-3 with TRBJ2-1, with 7 bases fitting TRBD1. J gave up 7 bases and V 1 base, and 7 bases lay outside the gene matches. From germline, CDR1 is SGHTA and CDR2 FQGTGA. The CDR3 length is 15 residues. CDR3 loop: CASSLSPGGRNEQFF. The DNA for the CDR3 is TGTGCCAGCAGCTTAAGTCCAGGGGGAAGGAATGAGCAGTTCTTC.

In nucleotides, the CDR3 is TGTGCCAGCAGTAGGGGACAGGCAACTAATGAAAAACTGTTTTTT. Protein: CASSRGQATNEKLFF. The V and J genes are TRBV6-6 and TRBJ1-4; 8 positions agree with TRBD1. The CDR3 runs to 15 residues. With 5 bases clipped from V and 0 bases from J, the junction kept 2 bases outside the gene matches. Germline V gene data show CDR1 as MNHNY and CDR2 as SVGAGI (reference sequence).

The rearrangement links TRBV5-6 to TRBJ1-1; 9 positions match TRBD1. The CDR3 has 15 amino acids. Germline trimming cut 5 bases from V and 6 bases from J; bases unmatched to any gene: 11. CDR1 and CDR2 (germline): SGHDT, YYEEEE. DNA for the CDR3: TGTGCCAGCAGTCAACCTTGGGACAGGGTCCCTGAAGCTTTCTTT. It codes for CASSQPWDRVPEAFF. Variable domain in full (rest from reference TRBV5-6 and TRBJ1-1): DAGVTQSPTHLIKTRGQQVTLRCSPKSGHDTVSWYQQALGQGPQFIFQYYEEEERQRGNFPDRFSGHQFPNYSSELNVNALLLGDSALYLCASSQPWDRVPEAFFGQGTRLTVV.

The rearrangement joins TRBV19 to TRBJ2-1, with 10 bases fitting TRBD2. V was clipped by 8 bases and J by 5 bases; unmatched bases: 9. From germline, CDR1 is LNHDA and CDR2 SQIVND (reference sequence). The CDR3 length is 15 residues. The CDR3 sequence is CASGSGTSVNNEQFF. CDR3 DNA sequence: TGTGCCAGTGGCTCCGGGACTAGCGTGAACAATGAGCAGTTCTTC.

The rearrangement uses TRBV18 and TRBJ1-5; TRBD1 might be the D (5 bases). The CDR3 sequence is 15 residues long. V was clipped by 2 bases and J by 2 bases, with 10 bases between them. In germline, CDR1 is KGHSH, CDR2 LQKENI. The CDR3 is CASSPAGYGNQPQHF. CDR3 in DNA: TGTGCCAGCTCACCAGCAGGGTATGGCAATCAGCCCCAGCATTTT.

The chain uses TRBV5-4 and TRBJ2-5; TRBD2 might be the D (6 bases). In germline, CDR1 is SGHNT, CDR2 YYREEE (reference sequence). The CDR3 has 15 amino acids. The ends were cut back, 0 bases at V and 4 bases at J, with 13 bases in the middle. CDR3 DNA: TGTGCCAGCAGCTTGGTTGGAGGGAACGGAGAGACCCAGTACTTC. Its translation is CASSLVGGNGETQYF.

This clone appeared a single time. The genes are TRBV6-4 and TRBJ2-5; D perhaps matches TRBD2 (5 bases). The ends were cut back, 2 bases at V and 1 base at J, with 8 bases in the middle. CDR1 is MRHNA and CDR2 is SNTAGT in the germline V gene. The CDR3 extends over 14 amino acids. The CDR3 reads CASSDEEVQETQYF. The CDR3 DNA is TGTGCCAGCAGTGACGAGGAGGTCCAAGAGACCCAGTACTTC.

Remarks on this clone: The sample has other DNA sequences that encode this CDR3 too. V usage is TRBV6-5 and J usage is TRBJ1-1; D is undetermined. The CDR3 loop spans 13 amino acids. In germline, CDR1 is MNHEY, CDR2 SVGAGI. The ends were cut back, 0 bases at V and 1 base at J, with 3 bases in the middle. The CDR3 loop reads CASSYSKNTEAFF. In DNA form, the CDR3 reads TGTGCCAGCAGTTACTCAAAGAACACTGAAGCTTTCTTT.

CDR3 sequence reads: CSVEDPDRVGYTF. CDR3 nucleotides: TGCAGCGTTGAAGACCCGGACAGGGTGGGCTACACCTTC. This sequence joins TRBV29-1 and TRBJ1-2, with 8 bases that match TRBD1. This CDR3 comprises 13 residues. CDR1 is SQVTM and CDR2 is ANQGSEA in the germline V gene. V dropped 0 bases and J dropped 8; count of bases not matched to a gene: 5.

The chain employs TRBV18 and TRBJ2-3, with D unclear. The germline gives CDR1 KGHSH, CDR2 LQKENI. The CDR3 spans 16 residues. Trimming stripped 2 bases from V and 2 bases from J, with 14 bases between. CDR3 amino acids: CASSPILNTDTDTQYF. In DNA form, the CDR3 reads TGTGCCAGCTCACCAATTCTTAACACAGACACAGATACGCAGTATTTT. Full variable domain (remainder filled in from reference TRBV18 and TRBJ2-3): NAGVMQNPRHLVRRRGQEARLRCSPMKGHSHVYWYRQLPEEGLKFMVYLQKENIIDESGMPKERFSAEFPKEGPSILRIQQVVRGDSAAYFCASSPILNTDTDTQYFGPGTRLTVL.